The present entry profiles one TCR beta chain with its context. The antigen is undetermined. Germline V gene lookup returns CDR1 SGHVS and CDR2 FNYEAQ. This CDR3 has 12 amino acids. Trimming left V 5 bases short and J 5 bases short, with 9 bases between. Profiled with immunoSEQ multiplex PCR; TCRdb holds only in-frame clones, not every one. The sample holds 150,000 to 200,000 clones, almost 95% seen once. This sample is drawn from a study of T cell responses to AZD1222 COVID-19 vaccine. General study points: Sampling captured repertoires only after the peak T cell response. The study found vaccine-associated CD4 TCRs spanning spike, dominant at 160-218 and 743-854. Nearly half of spike-specific TCRs reportedly target unmutated variant regions. Following two doses of AZD1222, Spike-specific TCR breadth and depth rose.

The sequencing used peripheral blood, collected on day 0 of AZD1222 vaccination. The clonotype was recovered from an adult in good health. The chain is built from TRBV7-6 and TRBJ1-2, with D unresolved. CDR3 sequence reads: CASSPGLYGYTF. The CDR3, as DNA: TGTGCCAGCAGCCCCGGGTTATATGGCTACACCTTC.